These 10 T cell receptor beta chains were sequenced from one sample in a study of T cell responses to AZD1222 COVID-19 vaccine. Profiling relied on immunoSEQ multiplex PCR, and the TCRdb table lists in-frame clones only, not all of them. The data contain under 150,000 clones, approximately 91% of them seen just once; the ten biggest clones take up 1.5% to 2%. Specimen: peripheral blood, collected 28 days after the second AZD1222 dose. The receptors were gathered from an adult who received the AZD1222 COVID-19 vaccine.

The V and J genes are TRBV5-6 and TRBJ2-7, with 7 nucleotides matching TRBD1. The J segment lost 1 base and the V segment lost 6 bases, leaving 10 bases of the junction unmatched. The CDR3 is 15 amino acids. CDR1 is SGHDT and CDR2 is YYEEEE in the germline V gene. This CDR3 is CASTHFQGESYEQYV. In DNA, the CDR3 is TGTGCCAGCACTCACTTCCAGGGGGAGTCCTACGAGCAGTACGTC.

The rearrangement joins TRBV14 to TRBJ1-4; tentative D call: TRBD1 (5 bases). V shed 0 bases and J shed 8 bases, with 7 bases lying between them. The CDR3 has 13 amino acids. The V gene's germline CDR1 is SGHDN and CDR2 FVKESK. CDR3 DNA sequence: TGTGCCAGCAGCCAAGACAGGGCCGAAAAACTGTTTTTT. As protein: CASSQDRAEKLFF.

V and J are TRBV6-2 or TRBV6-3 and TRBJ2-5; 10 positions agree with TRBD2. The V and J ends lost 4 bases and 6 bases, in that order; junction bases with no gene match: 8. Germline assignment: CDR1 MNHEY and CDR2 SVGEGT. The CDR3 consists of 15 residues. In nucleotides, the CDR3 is TGTGCCAGCAGTTCGAGCGGGAGGGCCGGGAAGACCCAGTACTTC. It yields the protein CASSSSGRAGKTQYF.

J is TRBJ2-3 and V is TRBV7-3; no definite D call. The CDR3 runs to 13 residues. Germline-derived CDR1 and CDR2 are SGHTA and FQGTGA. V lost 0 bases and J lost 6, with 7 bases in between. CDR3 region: CASSLTASDTQYF. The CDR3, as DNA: TGTGCCAGCAGCTTAACGGCATCGGATACGCAGTATTTT.

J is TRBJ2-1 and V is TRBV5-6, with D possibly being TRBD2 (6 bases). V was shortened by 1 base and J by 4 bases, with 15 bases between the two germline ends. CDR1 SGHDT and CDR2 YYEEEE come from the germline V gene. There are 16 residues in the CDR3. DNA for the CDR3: TGTGCCAGCAGCTTGTTGGGACTGGGAACTTACAATGAGCAGTTCTTC. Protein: CASSLLGLGTYNEQFF.

The CDR3 DNA follows: TGTGCCAGCAGCCGTCAAGGAAACACCATATATTTT. This encodes CASSRQGNTIYF. The V call is TRBV5-4, the J call TRBJ1-3; D is ambiguous. V was cut by 4 bases and J by 4 bases, with 6 bases left in between. Germline values: CDR1 SGHNT, CDR2 YYREEE (reference sequence). CDR3 length equals 12 residues.

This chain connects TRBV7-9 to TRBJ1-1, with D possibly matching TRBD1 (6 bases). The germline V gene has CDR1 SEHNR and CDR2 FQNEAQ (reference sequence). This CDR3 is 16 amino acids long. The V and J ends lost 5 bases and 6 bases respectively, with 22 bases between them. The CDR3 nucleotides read TGTGCCAGCAGCCCATATCGCGCGGGGGGCTTGGCTGAAGCTTTCTTT. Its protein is CASSPYRAGGLAEAFF. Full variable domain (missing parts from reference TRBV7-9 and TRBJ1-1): DTGVSQNPRHKITKRGQNVTFRCDPISEHNRLYWYRQTLGQGPEFLTYFQNEAQLEKSRLLSDRFSAERPKGSFSTLEIQRTEQGDSAMYLCASSPYRAGGLAEAFFGQGTRLTVV.

The CDR3 here is CAISATGTENSPLHF. The CDR3 DNA is TGTGCCATCAGTGCTACCGGGACAGAGAATTCACCCCTCCACTTT. The V and J genes are TRBV10-3 and TRBJ1-6; TRBD1 aligns across 7 bases. CDR1 is ENHRY, CDR2 SYGVKD, per germline. This CDR3 region has 15 residues. The J segment lost 7 bases and the V segment lost 4 bases, leaving 7 bases of the junction unmatched.

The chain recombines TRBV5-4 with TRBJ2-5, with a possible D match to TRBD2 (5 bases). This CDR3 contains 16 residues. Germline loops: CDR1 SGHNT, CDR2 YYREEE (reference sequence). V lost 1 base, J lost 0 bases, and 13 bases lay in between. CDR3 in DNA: TGTGCCAGCAGCTTGCGAAGCGGAACTAACCAAGAGACCCAGTACTTC. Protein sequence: CASSLRSGTNQETQYF.

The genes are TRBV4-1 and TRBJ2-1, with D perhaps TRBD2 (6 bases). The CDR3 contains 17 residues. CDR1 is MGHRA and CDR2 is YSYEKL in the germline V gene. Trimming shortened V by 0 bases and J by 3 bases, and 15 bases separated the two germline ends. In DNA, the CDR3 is TGCGCCAGCAGCCAAGAGCCCCATAGCGGATTCTACAATGAGCAGTTCTTC. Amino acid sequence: CASSQEPHSGFYNEQFF.